A selection of T cell receptor beta chains follows, all from one sample in a study of T cell responses to AZD1222 COVID-19 vaccine. Profiled with immunoSEQ multiplex PCR; TCRdb holds only in-frame clones, not every one. The table includes around 150,000 clones, 94% detected once. Sequencing used peripheral blood, obtained 28 days after the second AZD1222 dose. The origin of the receptors is an adult who received the AZD1222 COVID-19 vaccine. The CDR3 runs from the conserved cysteine through the conserved F or W. The order of the fields is V gene, J gene, D gene, clone size, CDR3 DNA, CDR3 protein. A D gene is named only where the DNA matches it firmly. Where a row states a size, it is once, few, many or the class of an expanded clone; other rows omit it.

v_call: TRBV13
j_call: TRBJ2-3
d_call: TRBD2
clone_size: .
cdr3_nt: TGTGCCAGCAGCTTAGGCCCGCTCGGGAGGGTGGCAGATACGCAGTATTTT
cdr3_aa: CASSLGPLGRVADTQYF

v_call: TRBV19
j_call: TRBJ1-5
d_call: .
clone_size: .
cdr3_nt: TGTGCCAGTATTCGGGCTGCGCAGGGAGGAAGCAATCAGCCCCAGCATTTT
cdr3_aa: CASIRAAQGGSNQPQHF

v_call: TRBV19
j_call: TRBJ2-1
d_call: .
clone_size: .
cdr3_nt: TGTGCCAGTAGGGGTATCCTCAATGAGCAGTTCTTC
cdr3_aa: CASRGILNEQFF

v_call: TRBV10-3
j_call: TRBJ1-1
d_call: .
clone_size: .
cdr3_nt: TGTGCCACCCGTGGAGATCACCAGGTGAGGGACACTGAAGCTTTCTTT
cdr3_aa: CATRGDHQVRDTEAFF

v_call: TRBV12-5
j_call: TRBJ1-2
d_call: TRBD1
clone_size: .
cdr3_nt: TGTGCTAGTGGTTTGGTTCCGGGACAGAACTATGGCTACACCTTC
cdr3_aa: CASGLVPGQNYGYTF

v_call: TRBV7-9
j_call: TRBJ2-1
d_call: .
clone_size: .
cdr3_nt: TGTGCCAGCAATTCGGGTTACAATGAGCAGTTCTTC
cdr3_aa: CASNSGYNEQFF

v_call: TRBV2
j_call: TRBJ2-7
d_call: .
clone_size: .
cdr3_nt: TGTGCCAGCAGTGATAAGCGGAACGGCTACGAGCAGTACTTC
cdr3_aa: CASSDKRNGYEQYF

v_call: TRBV2
j_call: TRBJ2-1
d_call: .
clone_size: .
cdr3_nt: TGTGCCAGCAAGCGGACCGCGGCAGGGACCTATGAGCAGTTCTTC
cdr3_aa: CASKRTAAGTYEQFF

v_call: TRBV28
j_call: TRBJ2-7
d_call: .
clone_size: .
cdr3_nt: TGTGCCAGCAGTTTACTTATCAGAAGGGAGCAGTACTTC
cdr3_aa: CASSLLIRREQYF

v_call: TRBV5-1
j_call: TRBJ1-2
d_call: TRBD1
clone_size: .
cdr3_nt: TGCGCCAGCAGCTTGGTATCAGGGGGCCGTGGCTACACCTTC
cdr3_aa: CASSLVSGGRGYTF

v_call: TRBV6-5
j_call: TRBJ1-6
d_call: .
clone_size: .
cdr3_nt: TGTGCCAGCAGTCGCCCCTGGGGCAGGGGTTCACCCCTCCACTTT
cdr3_aa: CASSRPWGRGSPLHF

v_call: TRBV19
j_call: TRBJ2-5
d_call: .
clone_size: .
cdr3_nt: TGTGCCAGTAGTAGAGGGACCGCCGGGACCCAGTACTTC
cdr3_aa: CASSRGTAGTQYF

v_call: TRBV6-5
j_call: TRBJ1-1
d_call: .
clone_size: .
cdr3_nt: TGTGCCAGCAGTTACTCCCAGGCGAACACTGAAGCTTTCTTT
cdr3_aa: CASSYSQANTEAFF

v_call: TRBV5-1
j_call: TRBJ1-2
d_call: .
clone_size: .
cdr3_nt: TGCGCCAGCAGCTTGGTTCCCGGGGTCAATGGCTACACCTTC
cdr3_aa: CASSLVPGVNGYTF

v_call: TRBV3-1/TRBV3-2
j_call: TRBJ2-1
d_call: TRBD2
clone_size: .
cdr3_nt: TGTGCCAGCAGCCAACAAGCGGGAGGGCTATACAATGAGCAGTTCTTC
cdr3_aa: CASSQQAGGLYNEQFF

v_call: TRBV6-1
j_call: TRBJ2-2
d_call: TRBD1
clone_size: .
cdr3_nt: TGTGCCAGCAGTGAACAGGGGGCGCTCACCGGGGAGCTGTTTTTT
cdr3_aa: CASSEQGALTGELFF

v_call: TRBV7-3
j_call: TRBJ2-1
d_call: .
clone_size: .
cdr3_nt: TGTGCCAGCAGCTTAATTGGGGGGTCCTACAATGAGCAGTTCTTC
cdr3_aa: CASSLIGGSYNEQFF

v_call: TRBV18
j_call: TRBJ1-5
d_call: .
clone_size: few
cdr3_nt: TGTGCCAGCTCAGCGGCGGACGGCAATCAGCCCCAGCATTTT
cdr3_aa: CASSAADGNQPQHF

v_call: TRBV6-5
j_call: TRBJ1-2
d_call: TRBD1
clone_size: few
cdr3_nt: TGTGCCACCCGAACAGGGGGCAGCTATGGCTACACCTTC
cdr3_aa: CATRTGGSYGYTF

v_call: TRBV4-1
j_call: TRBJ2-3
d_call: TRBD2
clone_size: .
cdr3_nt: TGCGCCAGCAGCCAAGAATCGGGGACTAGCGGGAGAAAAGATACGCAGTATTTT
cdr3_aa: CASSQESGTSGRKDTQYF

v_call: TRBV19
j_call: TRBJ1-4
d_call: .
clone_size: .
cdr3_nt: TGTGCCACCCGGCCGACGGGGTTACGAGAAAAACTGTTTTTT
cdr3_aa: CATRPTGLREKLFF

v_call: TRBV7-7
j_call: TRBJ2-2
d_call: TRBD1
clone_size: .
cdr3_nt: TGTGCCAGCAGTCGGACAGGGGGAGACACCGGGGAGCTGTTTTTT
cdr3_aa: CASSRTGGDTGELFF

v_call: TRBV11-2
j_call: TRBJ2-1
d_call: TRBD2
clone_size: .
cdr3_nt: TGTGCCAGCAGCTTTCTAGCCGGGACTAGCGGGGCCAATGAGCAGTTCTTC
cdr3_aa: CASSFLAGTSGANEQFF

v_call: TRBV15
j_call: TRBJ1-1
d_call: TRBD1
clone_size: .
cdr3_nt: TGTGCCACCAGCAGATCTAGGGGGCTTTGGAACACTGAAGCTTTCTTT
cdr3_aa: CATSRSRGLWNTEAFF

v_call: TRBV28
j_call: TRBJ2-7
d_call: TRBD1
clone_size: .
cdr3_nt: TGTGCCAGCACCACTCGGACAGGTTTCTACGAGCAGTACTTC
cdr3_aa: CASTTRTGFYEQYF

v_call: TRBV9
j_call: TRBJ2-3
d_call: TRBD2
clone_size: .
cdr3_nt: TGTGCCAGCAGCGTACGCGCGGGAGCGGAAGATACGCAGTATTTT
cdr3_aa: CASSVRAGAEDTQYF

v_call: TRBV28
j_call: TRBJ1-1
d_call: .
clone_size: .
cdr3_nt: TGTGCCAGCAGTTTTAGTGGGGGGGGGCATGCTCCTGGCACTGAAGCTTTCTTT
cdr3_aa: CASSFSGGGHAPGTEAFF

v_call: TRBV2
j_call: TRBJ2-3
d_call: TRBD2
clone_size: .
cdr3_nt: TGTGCCAGCAGTGAAAGCGCGGTAGCGGGGCCGCACACAGATACGCAGTATTTT
cdr3_aa: CASSESAVAGPHTDTQYF

v_call: TRBV9
j_call: TRBJ2-5
d_call: TRBD2
clone_size: .
cdr3_nt: TGTGCCAGCAGCGTAGGGGGGGGACTAGCTGAGACCCAGTACTTC
cdr3_aa: CASSVGGGLAETQYF

v_call: TRBV5-1
j_call: TRBJ2-3
d_call: .
clone_size: few
cdr3_nt: TGCGCCAGCCGCCGGGGCCAAGGGACAGATACGCAGTATTTT
cdr3_aa: CASRRGQGTDTQYF

v_call: TRBV21-1
j_call: TRBJ2-4
d_call: .
clone_size: .
cdr3_nt: TGTGCCAGCAGCAAAGAGTACTTC
cdr3_aa: CASSKEYF

v_call: TRBV10-3
j_call: TRBJ2-3
d_call: TRBD2
clone_size: once
cdr3_nt: TGTGCCATCAGCCTTAATGGACTAGCGGGAGATACGCAGTATTTT
cdr3_aa: CAISLNGLAGDTQYF

v_call: TRBV23-1
j_call: TRBJ1-2
d_call: .
clone_size: .
cdr3_nt: TGCGCCAGCACCAGGTTGGATGGCTACACCTTC
cdr3_aa: CASTRLDGYTF

v_call: TRBV7-6
j_call: TRBJ2-7
d_call: TRBD2
clone_size: .
cdr3_nt: TGTGCCAGCAGCTCTTCACTAGCGGGCGAGCAGTACTTC
cdr3_aa: CASSSSLAGEQYF

v_call: TRBV19
j_call: TRBJ2-4
d_call: .
clone_size: .
cdr3_nt: TGTGCCAGTAGTCCAGAGGGGGGCAGGGACATTCAGTACTTC
cdr3_aa: CASSPEGGRDIQYF

v_call: TRBV28
j_call: TRBJ1-1
d_call: .
clone_size: few
cdr3_nt: TGTGCCAGCAGTTTAGGGAGGAACACTGAAGCTTTCTTT
cdr3_aa: CASSLGRNTEAFF

v_call: TRBV30
j_call: TRBJ2-7
d_call: .
clone_size: .
cdr3_nt: TGTGCCTGGAGTCGGGGCACCTACGAGCAGTACTTC
cdr3_aa: CAWSRGTYEQYF

v_call: TRBV2
j_call: TRBJ2-7
d_call: TRBD2
clone_size: .
cdr3_nt: TGTGCCAGCAGTGGTCCGGGGGGGAGCGCCTCCTACGAGCAGTACTTC
cdr3_aa: CASSGPGGSASYEQYF

v_call: TRBV5-6
j_call: TRBJ1-3
d_call: .
clone_size: .
cdr3_nt: TGTGCCAGCAGCTTGGATCTCTCTGGAAACACCATATATTTT
cdr3_aa: CASSLDLSGNTIYF

v_call: TRBV5-6
j_call: TRBJ1-6
d_call: .
clone_size: once
cdr3_nt: TGTGCCAGCAGTCCGGTCTCCTATAATTCACCCCTCCACTTT
cdr3_aa: CASSPVSYNSPLHF

v_call: TRBV19
j_call: TRBJ2-1
d_call: TRBD1
clone_size: .
cdr3_nt: TGTGCCAGCACACTGGGACAGGGGGTCAATGAGCAGTTCTTC
cdr3_aa: CASTLGQGVNEQFF

v_call: TRBV5-6
j_call: TRBJ1-1
d_call: .
clone_size: .
cdr3_nt: TGTGCCAGCAGCTTGACGCAGGGTTGGACTGAAGCTTTCTTT
cdr3_aa: CASSLTQGWTEAFF